Below, one T cell receptor (beta chain) is given with its context. This entry belongs to a study of shared clonotypes between healthy human individuals. About the research overall: Donors were two women and a few men aged 18 to 49.

Profiling relied on immunoSEQ multiplex PCR, and the TCRdb table lists in-frame clones only, not all of them. Of about 2 million clones listed, around 95% were seen once; the top ten hold 0.13%. The CDR3 runs to 15 residues. Sequenced: naive CD4+ T cells sorted from blood. Subset noted: CD45RA+ positively selected. This rearrangement joins TRBV21-1 to TRBJ2-3. TRBV21-1 is a pseudogene locus. The clonotype was recovered from a man in his late teens or twenties in good health. CDR3 bases: TGTGCCAGCAGCAATCGAGGGGTTCCCACAGATACGCAGTATTTT. It is translated as CASSNRGVPTDTQYF.